At least ten counts were recorded for the clone carrying this TCR beta chain. The target antigen is unknown. The data were taken from a study of neurological immune-mediated disorders. The authors produced cDNA by 5'RACE using 10-nucleotide random UMIs. The output of every sequencing run exceeded 180 million TCR-beta sequences, derived from 15-18 subjects. TCRdb re-analysed the 5' RACE reads in MiXCR, keeping a single row per CDR3 protein. This repertoire shows roughly 60,000 distinct CDR3 sequences, around 9.7% found once; its top ten account for around 12%. The time point was: longitudinal time-point 2. Overall study findings and caveats: No expanded-clone CDR3 amino acid sequence recurred across subjects, suggesting private TCR-beta repertoires. TCR clonal expansion peaked in HTLV-1-associated myelopathy patients and was lowest in multiple sclerosis patients.

The receptor comes from a man aged 25 to 45 in good health. Sequencing input: PBMCs.

CDR3 DNA: TGTGCCAGCAGCCTCTTAGGTGGGGGCCTGTCTCCCCCAGATACGCAGTATTTT. Protein product: CASSLLGGGLSPPDTQYF. V is TRBV11-2 and J is TRBJ2-3; TRBD1 is a possible D gene (6 bases). Germline lookup yields CDR1 SGHAT and CDR2 FQNNGV. The V end was cut by 5 bases, the J end by 4 bases, with 25 bases between. The CDR3 has 18 amino acids.